The entry below gives a single T cell receptor beta chain sequence along with its context. This CDR3 comprises 17 residues. Germline V gene data show CDR1 as MNHNS and CDR2 as SASEGT. V shed 3 bases, J shed 1 base, and the junction held 5 bases outside the gene matches. This sample is drawn from a study of blood T cell repertoires in COVID-19. In the study overall: Donors in the United States, Italy and Spain gave samples during acute or convalescent COVID-19. PBMCs, B-cell-depleted T cells, or T cells were the source of the cDNA or gDNA that made up the material.

In the study's own analysis: Using reference gene primer amplification, nucleated cell counts were estimated. The repertoire was sequenced with immunoSEQ multiplex PCR; TCRdb's copy has only in-frame clones and lacks some. That table is the source of V, J and clone size, and D and trimming were worked out from the DNA. The top ten hold about 6.3% of the sample, which has roughly 50,000 clones, about 91% seen once. The specimen sequenced was peripheral blood. The sequence was obtained from a man in his fifties or sixties with active COVID-19. The rearrangement links TRBV6-1 to TRBJ2-3; 12 bases match TRBD2. This CDR3 is CASSDVLAGGGTDTQYF. CDR3 nucleotides: TGTGCCAGCAGTGATGTGCTAGCGGGAGGGGGCACAGATACGCAGTATTTT.